The 6 T cell receptor beta chains reported below all come from one sample, sequenced in a study of cytomegalovirus exposure and HLA in healthy donors. The study ran its PCR with 60 Vbeta and 13 Jbeta primers. Generated by immunoSEQ multiplex PCR, the TCRdb table keeps only in-frame clones and is missing some. The sample shows more than 130,000 clones, 80% of them seen only once. Sequencing was done on a sample of PBMCs. The receptors come from a man under 40 in good health and CMV-seronegative.

V is TRBV14 and J is TRBJ2-2; 12 positions match TRBD2. From germline, CDR1 is SGHDN and CDR2 FVKESK. V lost 4 bases, J lost 7 bases, and 7 bases stayed unmatched. The CDR3 runs to 16 residues. The CDR3 bases are TGTGCCAGCAGCCTACTCAGGACTAGCGGGATCGGGGAGCTGTTTTTT. It encodes CASSLLRTSGIGELFF. Full variable domain (rest looked up from reference TRBV14 and TRBJ2-2): EAGVTQFPSHSVIEKGQTVTLRCDPISGHDNLYWYRRVMGKEIKFLLHFVKESKQDESGMPNNRFLAERTGGTYSTLKVQPAELEDSGVYFCASSLLRTSGIGELFFGEGSRLTVL.

The chain couples TRBV6-1 to TRBJ2-5; D not resolved. CDR3 length: 15 residues. With 0 bases removed from V and 0 bases from J, the gap between germline ends came to 8 bases. The germline gives CDR1 MNHNS, CDR2 SASEGT. The CDR3 coding sequence is TGTGCCAGCAGTGAAGCGCCCGGGTACCAAGAGACCCAGTACTTC. This gives the protein CASSEAPGYQETQYF.

The gene calls are TRBV27 and TRBJ2-7, with a tentative D call TRBD1 (6 bases). This CDR3 contains 13 residues. In germline, CDR1 is MNHEY, CDR2 SMNVEV (reference sequence). Trimming removed 3 bases at V and 11 bases at J, with 17 bases between. The CDR3 is CASSFLGHTPEYF. CDR3 nucleotide sequence: TGTGCCAGCAGTTTTCTGGGACACACTCCTGAGTACTTC.

V and J are TRBV6-1 and TRBJ1-5; 7 positions agree with TRBD1. This CDR3 has 14 residues. CDR1 and CDR2 (germline): MNHNS, SASEGT. The V segment lost 6 bases and the J segment 3 bases; nucleotides outside the gene matches: 5. The CDR3 DNA follows: TGTGCCAGCAGGGACAGGAGGACCAATCAGCCCCAGCATTTT. Its translation: CASRDRRTNQPQHF.

The J gene is TRBJ2-5, the V gene TRBV28; D gene unclear. The V end was cut by 3 bases, the J end by 5 bases, with 4 bases between. The germline V gene has CDR1 MDHEN and CDR2 SYDVKM. This CDR3 has 11 amino acids. CDR3 protein: CASSFAETQYF. The CDR3 DNA sequence: TGTGCCAGCAGTTTCGCGGAGACCCAGTACTTC.

The rearrangement links TRBV7-9 to TRBJ1-1, with 7 bases lining up with TRBD1. The V gene end was trimmed by 5 bases and the J gene end by 2 bases; junction bases not matched to a gene: 8. The CDR3 consists of 15 residues. The V gene's germline CDR1 is SEHNR and CDR2 FQNEAQ (reference sequence). The CDR3 DNA sequence: TGTGCCAGCAGCCGGGCCACAGGGGTCAACACTGAAGCTTTCTTT. This codes for CASSRATGVNTEAFF.